This is a list of T cell receptor beta chains from one sample in a study of shared clonotypes between healthy human individuals. Data came from immunoSEQ multiplex PCR; TCRdb stores just in-frame clones and leaves some out. The sample has 2 million to 2.5 million clones, roughly 95% seen once. Sequencing input: naive CD4+ T cells sorted from blood. The receptor set was obtained from a man younger than 35 in good health. Both conserved end residues are part of each CDR3. Each record gives: clone size, D gene, J gene, V gene, CDR3 protein, CDR3 DNA. D genes are given only for firm matches. For some rows the clone size is stated as once, few or many, or as a class when expanded; others skip it.

clone size: -
D gene: -
J gene: TRBJ2-7
V gene: TRBV6-5
CDR3 protein: CASRPSRGSSYEQYF
CDR3 DNA: TGTGCCAGCAGACCATCCCGGGGGAGCTCCTACGAGCAGTACTTC

clone size: -
D gene: -
J gene: TRBJ2-3
V gene: TRBV7-9
CDR3 protein: CASSLAGAGDTQYF
CDR3 DNA: TGTGCCAGCAGCTTAGCAGGGGCCGGAGATACGCAGTATTTT

clone size: once
D gene: -
J gene: TRBJ1-1
V gene: TRBV11-2
CDR3 protein: CASSLDRATGGAFF
CDR3 DNA: TGTGCCAGCAGCTTAGACCGCGCGACGGGAGGAGCTTTCTTT

clone size: once
D gene: TRBD2
J gene: TRBJ2-5
V gene: TRBV4-2
CDR3 protein: CASSQDGPAFSGGETQYF
CDR3 DNA: TGTGCCAGCAGCCAAGATGGGCCGGCCTTTAGCGGGGGAGAGACCCAGTACTTC

clone size: once
D gene: -
J gene: TRBJ2-3
V gene: TRBV28
CDR3 protein: CASSLGSTDTQYF
CDR3 DNA: TGTGCCAGCAGTTTGGGTAGCACAGATACGCAGTATTTT

clone size: -
D gene: -
J gene: TRBJ2-1
V gene: TRBV7-2
CDR3 protein: CASSLAGDSSYNEQFF
CDR3 DNA: TGTGCCAGCAGCTTAGCGGGAGATAGCTCCTACAATGAGCAGTTCTTC

clone size: -
D gene: TRBD2
J gene: TRBJ2-1
V gene: TRBV7-2
CDR3 protein: CASSLGGRVYNEQFF
CDR3 DNA: TGTGCCAGCAGCCTGGGGGGGAGGGTCTACAATGAGCAGTTCTTC

clone size: -
D gene: TRBD2
J gene: TRBJ2-1
V gene: TRBV2
CDR3 protein: CASSSGGAYNEQFF
CDR3 DNA: TGTGCCAGCAGTAGCGGGGGGGCCTACAATGAGCAGTTCTTC

clone size: -
D gene: TRBD1
J gene: TRBJ1-5
V gene: TRBV18
CDR3 protein: CASSVLGQRGGVSSYQPQHF
CDR3 DNA: TGTGCCAGCTCAGTCTTGGGACAGCGAGGAGGGGTTTCGTCATATCAGCCCCAGCATTTT

clone size: -
D gene: -
J gene: TRBJ2-1
V gene: TRBV18
CDR3 protein: CASSPSGNYNEQFF
CDR3 DNA: TGTGCCAGCTCACCATCGGGGAATTACAATGAGCAGTTCTTC

clone size: -
D gene: -
J gene: TRBJ2-3
V gene: TRBV2
CDR3 protein: CASSISTDTQYF
CDR3 DNA: TGTGCCAGCAGCATTAGCACAGATACGCAGTATTTT

clone size: -
D gene: -
J gene: TRBJ1-1
V gene: TRBV29-1
CDR3 protein: CSVSGGNTEAFF
CDR3 DNA: TGCAGCGTTTCGGGCGGGAACACTGAAGCTTTCTTT

clone size: -
D gene: TRBD1
J gene: TRBJ2-4
V gene: TRBV2
CDR3 protein: CASSPLDRGGNIQYF
CDR3 DNA: TGTGCCAGCAGTCCCTTGGACAGGGGGGGAAACATTCAGTACTTC

clone size: -
D gene: TRBD1
J gene: TRBJ1-6
V gene: TRBV7-8
CDR3 protein: CASSQTGTGSSYNSPLHF
CDR3 DNA: TGTGCCAGCAGCCAAACCGGGACAGGGAGCTCCTATAATTCACCCCTCCACTTT

clone size: -
D gene: -
J gene: TRBJ2-3
V gene: TRBV5-1
CDR3 protein: CASSHGTAADTQYF
CDR3 DNA: TGCGCCAGCAGCCATGGGACTGCGGCAGATACGCAGTATTTT

clone size: -
D gene: TRBD2
J gene: TRBJ2-7
V gene: TRBV28
CDR3 protein: CASSLLGGGVYEQYF
CDR3 DNA: TGTGCCAGCAGTTTATTGGGGGGAGGGGTCTACGAGCAGTACTTC

clone size: -
D gene: TRBD1
J gene: TRBJ2-7
V gene: TRBV18
CDR3 protein: CASSRRQGAGSYEQYF
CDR3 DNA: TGTGCCAGCTCACGCAGACAGGGGGCGGGGTCCTACGAGCAGTACTTC

clone size: -
D gene: -
J gene: TRBJ1-1
V gene: TRBV18
CDR3 protein: CASSPDIKPNTEAFF
CDR3 DNA: TGTGCCAGCTCACCGGACATAAAACCCAACACTGAAGCTTTCTTT

clone size: once
D gene: -
J gene: TRBJ2-7
V gene: TRBV27
CDR3 protein: CASSLTAVSYEQYF
CDR3 DNA: TGTGCCAGCAGTTTAACTGCAGTTTCCTACGAGCAGTACTTC

clone size: -
D gene: -
J gene: TRBJ1-4
V gene: TRBV18
CDR3 protein: CASSPGASNEKLFF
CDR3 DNA: TGTGCCAGCTCACCCGGTGCCTCTAATGAAAAACTGTTTTTT

clone size: -
D gene: -
J gene: TRBJ1-1
V gene: TRBV11-2
CDR3 protein: CASSPRTTGFPEAFF
CDR3 DNA: TGTGCCAGCAGCCCCAGGACAACAGGCTTCCCTGAAGCTTTCTTT

clone size: -
D gene: -
J gene: TRBJ2-7
V gene: TRBV18
CDR3 protein: CASSPHPDYEQYF
CDR3 DNA: TGTGCCAGCTCACCACACCCAGACTACGAGCAGTACTTC

clone size: once
D gene: -
J gene: TRBJ1-1
V gene: TRBV10-3
CDR3 protein: CAISDGGTEAFF
CDR3 DNA: TGTGCCATCAGTGACGGGGGCACTGAAGCTTTCTTT

clone size: -
D gene: -
J gene: TRBJ1-1
V gene: TRBV14
CDR3 protein: CASSQDMDRRNTEAFF
CDR3 DNA: TGTGCCAGCAGCCAAGATATGGACAGAAGGAACACTGAAGCTTTCTTT

clone size: -
D gene: -
J gene: TRBJ1-2
V gene: TRBV5-3
CDR3 protein: CARSLGLKTGNEGYTF
CDR3 DNA: TGTGCCAGAAGCTTGGGCCTGAAAACAGGGAATGAGGGCTACACCTTC

clone size: -
D gene: TRBD2
J gene: TRBJ2-2
V gene: TRBV6-6
CDR3 protein: CASSYSSGSPTGELFF
CDR3 DNA: TGTGCCAGCAGTTACTCCAGCGGGAGTCCGACCGGGGAGCTGTTTTTT

clone size: -
D gene: TRBD2
J gene: TRBJ2-2
V gene: TRBV5-1
CDR3 protein: CASSLSGSQDGELFF
CDR3 DNA: TGCGCCAGCAGCCTCAGCGGGAGCCAGGACGGGGAGCTGTTTTTT

clone size: -
D gene: TRBD2
J gene: TRBJ2-5
V gene: TRBV7-8
CDR3 protein: CASSRAGGETQYF
CDR3 DNA: TGTGCCAGCAGCCGAGCGGGAGGGGAGACCCAGTACTTC

clone size: -
D gene: -
J gene: TRBJ1-5
V gene: TRBV19
CDR3 protein: CASSDEVGNNQPQHF
CDR3 DNA: TGTGCCAGTAGTGACGAGGTTGGGAACAATCAGCCCCAGCATTTT

clone size: -
D gene: -
J gene: TRBJ2-5
V gene: TRBV27
CDR3 protein: CASSRPGETQYF
CDR3 DNA: TGTGCCAGCAGCCGCCCAGGGGAGACCCAGTACTTC

clone size: -
D gene: -
J gene: TRBJ2-7
V gene: TRBV7-2
CDR3 protein: CASSPHGKYEQYF
CDR3 DNA: TGTGCCAGCAGCCCTCATGGGAAGTACGAGCAGTACTTC

clone size: -
D gene: -
J gene: TRBJ1-1
V gene: TRBV29-1
CDR3 protein: CSVRPQVNTEAFF
CDR3 DNA: TGCAGCGTTCGCCCCCAGGTTAACACTGAAGCTTTCTTT

clone size: once
D gene: -
J gene: TRBJ1-6
V gene: TRBV15
CDR3 protein: CATSRPPRGSSPLHF
CDR3 DNA: TGTGCCACCAGCAGACCCCCCCGGGGGTCCTCACCCCTCCACTTT

clone size: -
D gene: TRBD1
J gene: TRBJ1-6
V gene: TRBV30
CDR3 protein: CAWRQQGNSPLHF
CDR3 DNA: TGTGCCTGGAGGCAACAGGGGAACTCACCCCTCCACTTT

clone size: -
D gene: -
J gene: TRBJ1-1
V gene: TRBV11-3
CDR3 protein: CASSPGRFTEAFF
CDR3 DNA: TGTGCCAGCAGCCCGGGACGGTTCACTGAAGCTTTCTTT

clone size: once
D gene: TRBD2
J gene: TRBJ2-5
V gene: TRBV18
CDR3 protein: CASSPRLAGTQETQYF
CDR3 DNA: TGTGCCAGCTCACCAAGACTAGCGGGGACCCAAGAGACCCAGTACTTC

clone size: -
D gene: TRBD2
J gene: TRBJ2-3
V gene: TRBV29-1
CDR3 protein: CSVEVLGGKRDTQYF
CDR3 DNA: TGCAGCGTTGAGGTATTGGGGGGGAAAAGAGATACGCAGTATTTT